Following are 19 T cell receptor beta chains from one sample sequenced in a study of T cells in Graves' hyperthyroidism and ophthalmopathy. Using RNA transcripts as the source, TCR beta CDR3 regions were amplified. A set of HTBI primers served as the primers for a first-round RT-PCR of the TCR CDR3. TCRdb reprocessed the multiplex PCR reads via MiXCR and lists one record per CDR3 protein. Here the sample spans roughly 700,000 distinct CDR3 sequences, around 13% being singletons. The sample taken for sequencing was blood. The source is a woman aged 18-30 years with Graves' hyperthyroidism.

This clonotype was counted many times. This chain uses TRBV28 with TRBJ2-1; TRBD2 matches 8 bases. Germline loops: CDR1 MDHEN, CDR2 SYDVKM. The CDR3 has 15 residues. Unmatched junction bases numbered 5, after V lost 7 bases and J lost 0 bases. CDR3 amino acids: CASIRGGSSYNEQFF. The CDR3 DNA reads TGTGCCAGCATTCGGGGGGGGAGCTCCTACAATGAGCAGTTCTTC. The entire variable domain, with the rest obtained from reference TRBV28 and TRBJ2-1, is as follows: DVKVTQSSRYLVKRTGEKVFLECVQDMDHENMFWYRQDPGLGLRLIYFSYDVKMKEKGDIPEGYSVSREKKERFSLILESASTNQTSMYLCASIRGGSSYNEQFFGPGTRLTVL.

This sequence joins TRBV4-2 and TRBJ2-1; D remains unclear. The CDR3 spans 15 residues. Germline V gene sequence: CDR1 LGHNA, CDR2 YNFKEQ. Trimming took 0 bases from V and 0 from J, leaving 6 bases between them. CDR3 sequence: CASSQEAVSYNEQFF. CDR3 DNA sequence: TGTGCCAGCAGCCAAGAGGCGGTCTCCTACAATGAGCAGTTCTTC.

The chain uses TRBV24-1 and TRBJ2-2; D not certain. CDR1 and CDR2 (germline): KGHDR, SFDVKD. The length of the CDR3 is 13 residues. V was clipped by 5 bases and J by 6 bases, with 9 bases between them. The CDR3 loop reads CATSGQASGELFF. Written as DNA, the CDR3 is TGTGCCACCAGTGGGCAGGCTTCCGGGGAGCTGTTTTTT.

The V gene is TRBV20-1, the J gene TRBJ1-1; the D is unclear. Trimming took off 2 bases at V and 6 bases at J, with 13 bases between the two ends. The CDR3 sequence is 13 residues long. Germline CDR1 reads DFQATT; CDR2 reads SNEGSKA (reference sequence). As DNA, the CDR3 is TGCAGTGCTAGATGGGAGGGTAGGGCTGAAGCTTTCTTT. This gives the protein CSARWEGRAEAFF.

This clonotype appeared a few times. The chain carries TRBV6-5 and TRBJ1-6; 8 nucleotides line up with TRBD1. V was clipped by 0 bases and J by 0 bases; unmatched bases: 4. The CDR3 totals 18 residues. Germline CDR1 reads MNHEY; CDR2 reads SVGAGI. CDR3 coding DNA: TGTGCCAGCAGTTACTCGAGTACAGGGGGCTCCTATAATTCACCCCTCCACTTT. It yields the protein CASSYSSTGGSYNSPLHF.

This rearrangement joins TRBV15 to TRBJ2-5; weak D call: TRBD1 (6 bases). The CDR3 is made up of 13 amino acids. Germline V CDR1 and CDR2: LNHNV, YYDKDF (reference sequence). The ends were cut back, 3 bases at V and 4 bases at J, with 9 bases in the middle. The CDR3 sequence: CATSSCRGETQYF. CDR3 nucleotides: TGTGCCACCAGCAGTTGCAGGGGAGAGACCCAGTACTTC.

In this sample, this clonotype turned up many times. The chain uses TRBV30 and TRBJ2-7; D is unresolved. This CDR3 has 13 residues. From germline, CDR1 is GTSNPN and CDR2 SVGIG (reference sequence). V was shortened by 2 bases and J by 5 bases, with 13 bases between the two germline ends. DNA of the CDR3: TGTGCCTGGAGTCATGGGGAAATGAACGAGCAGTACTTC. This sequence encodes CAWSHGEMNEQYF.

The CDR3 reads CSARPYGGFYEQFF. CDR3 coding DNA: TGCAGTGCTAGGCCCTACGGGGGTTTCTATGAGCAGTTCTTC. The chain couples TRBV20-1 to TRBJ2-1, with D possibly being TRBD2 (6 bases). This CDR3 is 14 amino acids long. CDR1 and CDR2 from the germline V gene are DFQATT and SNEGSKA (reference sequence). Trimming shortened V by 3 bases and J by 8 bases, and 17 bases separated the two germline ends.

This clonotype was counted between two and nine times. This chain joins TRBV19 and TRBJ1-1; 7 nucleotides agree with TRBD1. The CDR3 contains 15 residues. Germline V lookup: CDR1 LNHDA, CDR2 SQIVND (reference sequence). Losses at the gene ends were 0 bases for V and 1 base for J; bases not matched to a gene: 2. CDR3 amino acids: CASSIDGQANTEAFF. CDR3 nucleotides: TGTGCCAGTAGTATAGATGGACAGGCGAACACTGAAGCTTTCTTT.

This clonotype was observed many times. The chain combines TRBV6-1 with TRBJ1-5; D call uncertain. This CDR3 comprises 12 residues. Germline assignment: CDR1 MNHNS and CDR2 SASEGT. The ends were cut back, 2 bases at V and 10 bases at J, with 9 bases in the middle. The CDR3 is CASSEFLKPQHF. DNA of the CDR3: TGTGCCAGCAGTGAATTCCTTAAACCCCAGCATTTT.

This clonotype has a handful of counts. V gene TRBV9 combines with J gene TRBJ2-1; D may correspond to TRBD1 or TRBD2 (5 bases each). Germline V gene lookup returns CDR1 SGDLS and CDR2 YYNGEE. Between the trimmed V and J ends, which lost 0 bases and 2 bases, there was a span of 12 bases. The CDR3 runs 16 residues. DNA for the CDR3: TGTGCCAGCAGCGTAGGAGGGGCAGGGCCCTACAATGAGCAGTTCTTC. Translation: CASSVGGAGPYNEQFF.

This clonotype has a count of ten or more. The chain couples TRBV20-1 to TRBJ1-1; D is ambiguous. Deletions cut 7 bases from V and 1 base from J, with 10 bases between. The CDR3 is 12 residues long. Germline CDR1 DFQATT, CDR2 SNEGSKA (reference sequence). The CDR3 nucleotides are TGCAGTGATCGTCGGCCGAACACTGAAGCTTTCTTT. Protein sequence: CSDRRPNTEAFF.

This clonotype came up a few times. J is TRBJ2-7 and V is TRBV7-9; D could derive from TRBD1 or TRBD2 (5 bases each). The CDR3 is made up of 16 amino acids. V lost 5 bases to trimming and J lost 3 bases, with 20 bases between them. Germline V gives CDR1 SEHNR, CDR2 FQNEAQ (reference sequence). The CDR3 is CASSPSGGGGNYEQYF. The CDR3 coding sequence is TGTGCCAGCAGCCCCTCAGGAGGTGGGGGAAACTACGAGCAGTACTTC.

This clonotype was counted many times. V and J are TRBV9 and TRBJ2-7, with TRBD2 matching 14 bases. J lost 12 bases, V lost 2 bases, and 4 bases had no gene match. This CDR3 spans 13 amino acids. Looked up from germline, CDR1 is SGDLS and CDR2 is YYNGEE. CDR3 protein: CASSVGLAGVAYF. CDR3 nucleotides: TGTGCCAGCAGCGTGGGACTAGCGGGAGTAGCGTACTTC.

The sample holds a few counts of this clonotype. The chain carries TRBV30 and TRBJ1-2, with a possible D match to TRBD1 (5 bases). The CDR3 is 14 amino acids. Germline V gene lookup returns CDR1 GTSNPN and CDR2 SVGIG (reference sequence). Deletions cut 3 bases from V and 3 bases from J, with 14 bases between. CDR3 DNA sequence: TGTGCCTGGAGGGTACCGGGGGGGGACTATGGCTACACCTTC. The encoded protein is CAWRVPGGDYGYTF.

This clonotype was recorded many times. This chain joins TRBV27 and TRBJ2-7, with D possibly matching TRBD1 (5 bases). The CDR3 spans 14 residues. From germline, CDR1 is MNHEY and CDR2 SMNVEV (reference sequence). Trimming stripped 5 bases from V and 6 bases from J, with 17 bases between. The DNA of the CDR3 is TGTGCCAGCAGTCCGCACTCGACAGCCCCCGAGCAGTACTTC. Its translation is CASSPHSTAPEQYF.

In its sample, this clonotype was seen many times. CDR3 protein: CASSVGWGANTEAFF. The DNA for the CDR3 is TGTGCCAGCAGCGTAGGATGGGGGGCGAACACTGAAGCTTTCTTT. The genes are TRBV9 and TRBJ1-1; D might be TRBD1 (6 bases). The length of the CDR3 is 15 residues. CDR1 and CDR2 from the germline V gene are SGDLS and YYNGEE. The ends were cut back, 0 bases at V and 1 base at J, with 10 bases in the middle. Supplemented by reference TRBV9 and TRBJ1-1, the full variable domain reads DSGVTQTPKHLITATGQRVTLRCSPRSGDLSVYWYQQSLDQGLQFLIQYYNGEERAKGNILERFSAQQFPDLHSELNLSSLELGDSALYFCASSVGWGANTEAFFGQGTRLTVV.

J is TRBJ2-7 and V is TRBV6-2 or TRBV6-3; D is undetermined. The V end was cut by 5 bases, the J end by 2 bases, with 16 bases between. This CDR3 spans 15 amino acids. The germline gives CDR1 MNHEY, CDR2 SVGEGT. The CDR3 nucleotides are TGTGCCAGCAGTGCCATAGGGCCAGCTCCCTACGAGCAGTACTTC. Translated: CASSAIGPAPYEQYF.

This clonotype was seen at least ten times. The V and J genes are TRBV18 and TRBJ1-2; D remains unclear. The CDR3 has 13 amino acids. V dropped 6 bases and J dropped 6 bases, with 14 bases sitting between them. CDR1 is KGHSH and CDR2 is LQKENI in the germline V gene. The CDR3 loop is CASSTGTSDGYTF. The CDR3 DNA follows: TGTGCCAGCTCTACCGGAACTTCCGATGGCTACACCTTC. The entire variable domain, with the rest obtained from reference TRBV18 and TRBJ1-2, is as follows: NAGVMQNPRHLVRRRGQEARLRCSPMKGHSHVYWYRQLPEEGLKFMVYLQKENIIDESGMPKERFSAEFPKEGPSILRIQQVVRGDSAAYFCASSTGTSDGYTFGSGTRLTVV.